Shown below are 5 T cell receptor beta chains from a single sample sequenced in a study of CD8+ T cells in alopecia areata. It was cDNA, reverse transcribed from extracted RNA, that served as the sequencing template. Method: immunoSEQ multiplex PCR; TCRdb's copy keeps in-frame clones and lacks some. The data hold about 110,000 clones, with under 60% observed a single time. Source material: NKG2D-low CD8+ T cells sorted from blood. Every receptor here comes from a human donor with alopecia areata.

The chain carries TRBV2 and TRBJ2-1; 12 bases map to TRBD2. The trim removed 6 bases at V and 5 bases at J, leaving 2 bases unmatched. The germline V gene encodes CDR1 SNHLY and CDR2 FYNNEI. CDR3 length: 14 amino acids. The CDR3 spells CASRGLAGHNEQFF. The CDR3 coding sequence is TGTGCCAGCAGAGGACTAGCGGGACACAATGAGCAGTTCTTC.

V usage is TRBV2 and J usage is TRBJ2-6, with no clear D. The length of the CDR3 is 13 residues. Germline assignment: CDR1 SNHLY and CDR2 FYNNEI. The germline V and J ends were trimmed by 8 bases and 2 bases, with 7 bases remaining between them. The CDR3 spells CASLVAGANVLTF. DNA of the CDR3: TGTGCCAGCCTGGTGGCTGGGGCCAACGTCCTGACTTTC.

As concerns this clone: One end of the junction varies from germline; a read error may be responsible. The chain combines TRBV7-7 with TRBJ2-7; 7 bases fit TRBD2. Germline loops: CDR1 SSHAT, CDR2 FNYEAQ (reference sequence). This CDR3 is 13 amino acids long. CDR3 in DNA: TGTGCTAGCAGCTTAGAGGTAGCGGGTCAGCAGTACTTC. It specifies CASSLEVAGQQYF.

This clone was counted a few times. The genes are TRBV2 and TRBJ2-3; TRBD2 is a possible D gene (5 bases). In germline, CDR1 is SNHLY, CDR2 FYNNEI. V gave up 6 bases and J gave up 5 bases, with 12 bases separating them. CDR3 length: 13 amino acids. The CDR3 is CASRPPGGDTQYF. CDR3 in DNA: TGTGCCAGCAGGCCGCCAGGAGGAGATACGCAGTATTTT.

V usage is TRBV7-9 and J usage is TRBJ1-2; D unresolved. V lost 0 bases to trimming and J lost 7 bases, with 3 bases between them. Germline V gene data show CDR1 as SEHNR and CDR2 as FQNEAQ (reference sequence). The CDR3 has 11 residues. CDR3: CASSLATGYTF. The DNA of the CDR3 is TGTGCCAGCAGCTTAGCCACTGGCTACACCTTC. Full variable domain (remainder filled in from reference TRBV7-9 and TRBJ1-2): DTGVSQNPRHKITKRGQNVTFRCDPISEHNRLYWYRQTLGQGPEFLTYFQNEAQLEKSRLLSDRFSAERPKGSFSTLEIQRTEQGDSAMYLCASSLATGYTFGSGTRLTVV.